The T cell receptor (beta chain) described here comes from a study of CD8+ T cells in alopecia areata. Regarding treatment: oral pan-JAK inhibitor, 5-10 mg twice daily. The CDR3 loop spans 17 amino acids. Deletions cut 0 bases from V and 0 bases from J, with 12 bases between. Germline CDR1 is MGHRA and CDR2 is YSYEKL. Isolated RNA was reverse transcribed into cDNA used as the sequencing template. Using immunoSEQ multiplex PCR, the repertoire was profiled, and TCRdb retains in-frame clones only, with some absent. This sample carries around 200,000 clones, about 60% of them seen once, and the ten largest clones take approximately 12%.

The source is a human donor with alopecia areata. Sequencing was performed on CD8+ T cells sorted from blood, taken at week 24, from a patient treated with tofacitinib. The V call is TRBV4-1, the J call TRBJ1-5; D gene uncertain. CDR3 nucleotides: TGCGCCAGCAGCCAAGATCGGTCGGACTATAGCAATCAGCCCCAGCATTTT. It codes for CASSQDRSDYSNQPQHF.